The clone carrying this TCR beta chain appeared once. Its target is unknown. The data derive from a study of tumor-infiltrating lymphocytes in primary liver carcinoma. Study-wide context: Stage T1-T3 N0M0 and a size of about 4.2 to 11 cm characterized the tumors. Sequencing of the samples generated roughly 3.5 to 7.13 million productive TCRbeta reads, with similar yields across tissue types. General study points: Blood's top-250-clone fraction was significantly lower than that of tumors (p = 0.039). Unsorted bulk processing meant the study did not compare CD4+ and CD8+ repertoires.

Unsorted whole blood yielded blood RNA, and germline DNA was extracted as well. Making TCR beta cDNA involved around 540 ng total RNA and a constant-region primer. Three nested multiplex PCR rounds, a slightly modified ARM-PCR method, built the TCR beta libraries. The first two PCR rounds, approximately 11 cycles each, used TRBV1-TRBV30 forward primers and a C-beta reverse primer. TCRdb recomputed calls from the multiplex PCR reads with MiXCR, one row per CDR3 protein. The sample shows fewer than 400,000 distinct CDR3 sequences, more than 55% of them seen only once. This CDR3 comprises 15 residues. The germline V and J ends were trimmed by 3 bases and 1 base, with 13 bases remaining between them. Germline CDR1 reads SGHTS; CDR2 reads YDEGEE.

This TCR derives from a woman in her thirties with primary liver carcinoma and hepatitis B virus infection. The specimen sequenced was peripheral blood. The gene calls are TRBV5-8 and TRBJ1-1; no clear D. DNA for the CDR3: TGTGCCAGCAGCTATTCCCCCACACAGAACACTGAAGCTTTCTTT. As protein: CASSYSPTQNTEAFF.